This entry describes one T cell receptor (beta chain). No antigen is known for it. There are 15 residues in the CDR3. Germline CDR1 and CDR2: SGHDN and FVKESK. Trimming at V came to 1 base and at J to 5 bases, leaving 5 bases not matched to a gene. Clones were read by immunoSEQ multiplex PCR, and TCRdb kept only the in-frame ones, dropping some. The data contain about 72,000 clones, roughly three quarters of them singletons. These data come from a study of early stage breast cancer tumors. Whole-study context: Most invasive tumors, about 75% of the 16, were ER+/PR+/HER2-. Findings of the study overall: Commonly generated sequences made up most enriched TCRB sequences shared between patients. Compared with adjacent normal breast, tumors showed 2 to 2.5-fold denser, more clonal T cells. Functional markers like CD4, CD8 and FOXP3 were missed in bulk sequencing.

This receptor was obtained from a person aged 55 to 70 with breast cancer. The genes are TRBV14 and TRBJ1-1, with TRBD1 matching over 9 bases. Sequences were obtained from blood. The CDR3 region is CASSQARQGGTEAFF. Written as DNA, the CDR3 is TGTGCCAGCAGCCAAGCTCGACAGGGGGGGACTGAAGCTTTCTTT.